The 32 T cell receptor beta chains listed next were all sequenced from one sample in a study of T cell responses to AZD1222 COVID-19 vaccine. TCRdb's table, derived via immunoSEQ multiplex PCR, lists solely in-frame clones and lacks some. The table lists 150,000 to 250,000 clones, roughly nine tenths of them singletons, with 3% to 3.5% in the top ten. The input for sequencing was peripheral blood, taken 28 days after the second AZD1222 dose. These receptors originate from an adult who received the AZD1222 COVID-19 vaccine.

The V gene is TRBV11-2, the J gene TRBJ2-5, with a tentative D call TRBD1 (5 bases). The CDR3 contains 12 residues. CDR1 and CDR2 (germline): SGHAT, FQNNGV. V gave up 10 bases and J gave up 2 bases, with 11 bases separating them. CDR3 DNA: TGTGCCACCGCCAGGGATCAAGAGACCCAGTACTTC. Translation gives CATARDQETQYF.

The chain is built from TRBV28 and TRBJ2-7; possible D gene TRBD1, 6 bases. This CDR3 is built from 16 residues. Germline CDR1 MDHEN, CDR2 SYDVKM. V dropped 1 base and J dropped 2 bases, with 15 bases sitting between them. CDR3 in amino acids: CASSLSYLGAPYEQYF. CDR3 DNA: TGTGCCAGCAGTTTATCTTACCTGGGGGCTCCCTACGAGCAGTACTTC.

This chain links TRBV24-1 with TRBJ1-4; maybe TRBD1 (6 bases). Per germline, CDR1 KGHDR and CDR2 SFDVKD. Trimming took off 2 bases at V and 8 bases at J, with 14 bases between the two ends. This CDR3 comprises 15 residues. CDR3 residues: CATSDSRGSREKLFF. Here the CDR3 DNA reads TGTGCCACCAGTGATTCTAGGGGGTCAAGGGAAAAACTGTTTTTT.

The V call is TRBV9, the J call TRBJ1-1; no reliable D call. This CDR3 region has 14 residues. V gave up 7 bases and J gave up 3 bases, with 16 bases separating them. Germline lookup yields CDR1 SGDLS and CDR2 YYNGEE. CDR3 coding DNA: TGTGCCAGCTCCCTTAACTGGGATCACACTGAAGCTTTCTTT. Translating it yields CASSLNWDHTEAFF. The full variable domain, with the rest looked up from reference TRBV9 and TRBJ1-1, is DSGVTQTPKHLITATGQRVTLRCSPRSGDLSVYWYQQSLDQGLQFLIQYYNGEERAKGNILERFSAQQFPDLHSELNLSSLELGDSALYFCASSLNWDHTEAFFGQGTRLTVV.

The chain recombines TRBV30 with TRBJ1-3; 10 nucleotides agree with TRBD1. The germline gives CDR1 GTSNPN, CDR2 SVGIG (reference sequence). After removal of 1 base from V and 11 bases from J, the junction contained 8 bases not matched to a gene. This CDR3 contains 14 residues. The DNA for the CDR3 is TGTGCCTGGAGTGGAACCGGGACAGGGGACTCCATATATTTT. Translated: CAWSGTGTGDSIYF.

The V and J genes are TRBV18 and TRBJ2-5; possible D gene TRBD2, 5 bases. Trimming took 6 bases from V and 3 from J, leaving 14 bases between them. Germline loops: CDR1 KGHSH, CDR2 LQKENI. The CDR3 spans 14 residues. The CDR3, as DNA: TGTGCCAGCTCTAAGAACCGGGAAAAAGAGACCCAGTACTTC. Translated: CASSKNREKETQYF.

This rearrangement joins TRBV19 to TRBJ2-3, with D possibly matching TRBD2 (6 bases). V was shortened by 10 bases and J by 4 bases, with 18 bases between the two germline ends. This CDR3 is 14 amino acids long. CDR1 LNHDA and CDR2 SQIVND come from the germline V gene (reference sequence). The CDR3 here is CATHPRGSPDTQYF. The CDR3 nucleotides read TGTGCCACCCACCCGCGGGGCAGCCCAGATACGCAGTATTTT.

The rearrangement uses TRBV5-1 and TRBJ2-2, with TRBD2 as a possible D gene (5 bases). CDR1 SGHRS and CDR2 YFSETQ come from the germline V gene. With 6 bases removed from V and 4 bases from J, the gap between germline ends came to 13 bases. CDR3 length equals 14 residues. CDR3 DNA: TGCGCCAGCACCCTCGGGGTGGGCACCGGGGAGCTGTTTTTT. It codes for CASTLGVGTGELFF.

V gene TRBV30 combines with J gene TRBJ1-5, with 7 bases fitting TRBD1. The trim removed 3 bases at V and 2 bases at J, leaving 4 bases unmatched. This CDR3 has 14 residues. Germline CDR1 is GTSNPN and CDR2 is SVGIG (reference sequence). The DNA for the CDR3 is TGTGCCTGGAGCCAGGGGGGAGGCAATCAGCCCCAGCATTTT. Protein: CAWSQGGGNQPQHF. The entire variable domain, with the rest obtained from reference TRBV30 and TRBJ1-5, is as follows: SQTIHQWPATLVQPVGSPLSLECTVEGTSNPNLYWYRQAAGRGLQLLFYSVGIGQISSEVPQNLSASRPQDRQFILSSKKLLLSDSGFYLCAWSQGGGNQPQHFGDGTRLSIL.

This clone has a single count. The genes are TRBV7-3 and TRBJ2-3; 7 bases align to TRBD1. Per germline, CDR1 SGHTA and CDR2 FQGTGA. Losses at the gene ends were 1 base for V and 8 bases for J; bases not matched to a gene: 9. CDR3 length equals 15 residues. The DNA for the CDR3 is TGTGCCAGCAGCTTAAGATTTCAGGGGGTTTGTACGCAGTATTTT. Translating gives CASSLRFQGVCTQYF. The full variable domain, completed using reference TRBV7-3 and TRBJ2-3, is GAGVSQTPSNKVTEKGKYVELRCDPISGHTALYWYRQSLGQGPEFLIYFQGTGAADDSGLPNDRFFAVRPEGSVSTLKIQRTERGDSAVYLCASSLRFQGVCTQYFGPGTRLTVL.

This clone was observed a handful of times. The chain couples TRBV4-2 to TRBJ2-2, with D perhaps TRBD1 or TRBD2 (5 bases each). The germline CDR1 and CDR2 sequences are LGHNA and YNFKEQ. The CDR3 loop spans 17 amino acids. Between the trimmed V and J ends, which lost 4 bases and 5 bases, there was a span of 20 bases. The CDR3 loop reads CASSPGVASEGTGELFF. CDR3 sequence (DNA): TGTGCCAGCAGCCCTGGGGTGGCCAGCGAGGGGACCGGGGAGCTGTTTTTT.

This sequence joins TRBV28 and TRBJ1-2; 7 bases line up with TRBD1. Losses at the gene ends were 8 bases for V and 7 bases for J; bases not matched to a gene: 13. Germline V gene data show CDR1 as MDHEN and CDR2 as SYDVKM. This CDR3 has 14 amino acids. The CDR3 sequence is CASYTTGIKGGYTF. In DNA, the CDR3 is TGTGCCAGCTACACGACAGGGATCAAGGGTGGCTACACCTTC.

This chain connects TRBV7-2 to TRBJ2-3; D gene ambiguous. CDR1 SGHTA and CDR2 FQGNSA come from the germline V gene. CDR3 length: 15 residues. Trimming removed 5 bases from V and 3 bases from J, with 15 bases in between. The DNA for the CDR3 is TGTGCCAGCAGCCCACTTTTCGACGGGACAGATACGCAGTATTTT. The encoded protein is CASSPLFDGTDTQYF.

The gene calls are TRBV6-6 and TRBJ2-1, with TRBD2 identical over 8 bases. The CDR3 spans 14 residues. The trim removed 4 bases at V and 3 bases at J, leaving 2 bases unmatched. Germline loops: CDR1 MNHNY, CDR2 SVGAGI (reference sequence). The CDR3 DNA reads as TGTGCCAGCAGTTGGCGGGAGGACTACAATGAGCAGTTCTTC. Its translation: CASSWREDYNEQFF.

The chain carries TRBV27 and TRBJ2-1; D uncertain. The CDR3 is 10 amino acids. V dropped 11 bases and J dropped 8 bases, with 10 bases sitting between them. Germline lookup yields CDR1 MNHEY and CDR2 SMNVEV (reference sequence). The CDR3 is CASVADEQFF. CDR3 bases: TGTGCCTCCGTTGCGGATGAGCAGTTCTTC.

The CDR3 spells CASSPSGGSYEQYF. The CDR3, as DNA: TGTGCCAGCAGTCCGTCCGGGGGTTCCTACGAGCAGTACTTC. This chain uses TRBV28 with TRBJ2-7, with a possible D match to TRBD2 (6 bases). Germline-derived CDR1 and CDR2 are MDHEN and SYDVKM. Between the trimmed V and J ends, which lost 5 bases and 1 base, there was a span of 12 bases. The CDR3 spans 14 residues.

The V call is TRBV6-6, the J call TRBJ1-4; TRBD1 is a possible D gene (6 bases). CDR1 and CDR2 from the germline V gene are MNHNY and SVGAGI (reference sequence). CDR3 length: 15 residues. V lost 6 bases and J 8 bases, leaving 19 bases between the germline ends. The CDR3 sequence is CASSPPGGAWEKLFF. The CDR3 DNA reads TGTGCCAGCAGCCCACCCGGGGGGGCGTGGGAAAAACTGTTTTTT.

The gene calls are TRBV27 and TRBJ1-6; tentatively, D is TRBD1 (5 bases). The CDR3 is 16 amino acids. The V gene lost 5 bases and the J gene lost 7 bases, with 18 bases spanning the gap. The V gene's germline CDR1 is MNHEY and CDR2 SMNVEV (reference sequence). CDR3 region: CASSKSNRGSNSPLHF. The CDR3, as DNA: TGTGCCAGCAGTAAATCGAACCGGGGCTCAAATTCACCCCTCCACTTT.

V usage is TRBV5-5 and J usage is TRBJ2-7; 7 bases match TRBD2. The CDR3 has 15 residues. V lost 1 base and J lost 2; bases outside the gene matches: 6. Looked up from germline, CDR1 is SGHKS and CDR2 is YYEKEE (reference sequence). In nucleotides, the CDR3 is TGTGCCAGCAGCTTGAGCAGCGGGGCGACCTACGAGCAGTACTTC. Protein: CASSLSSGATYEQYF.

This clone has only a few counts. The V and J genes are TRBV6-5 and TRBJ2-7, with TRBD1 identical over 8 bases. The trim removed 5 bases at V and 2 bases at J, leaving 5 bases unmatched. The CDR3 is 14 amino acids. Germline assignment: CDR1 MNHEY and CDR2 SVGAGI. This chain's CDR3 is CASSRGQGPYEQYF. The CDR3 DNA reads as TGTGCCAGCAGTCGCGGACAGGGCCCCTACGAGCAGTACTTC.

The chain joins TRBV6-6 to TRBJ1-5; TRBD1 might be the D (5 bases). The germline V and J ends were trimmed by 0 bases and 5 bases, with 8 bases remaining between them. Looked up from germline, CDR1 is MNHNY and CDR2 is SVGAGI (reference sequence). The length of the CDR3 is 14 residues. The CDR3 is CASSYSGGDQPQHF. The CDR3, as DNA: TGTGCCAGCAGTTACTCGGGGGGGGATCAGCCCCAGCATTTT.

The V and J genes are TRBV27 and TRBJ1-4; D is uncertain. This CDR3 has 13 residues. Per the germline V gene, CDR1 is MNHEY and CDR2 is SMNVEV (reference sequence). V lost 5 bases and J 0 bases, leaving 4 bases between the germline ends. The CDR3 coding sequence is TGTGCCAGCAGTATCTCAACTAATGAAAAACTGTTTTTT. Translating it yields CASSISTNEKLFF. The whole variable domain, filled in from reference TRBV27 and TRBJ1-4, reads EAQVTQNPRYLITVTGKKLTVTCSQNMNHEYMSWYRQDPGLGLRQIYYSMNVEVTDKGDVPEGYKVSRKEKRNFPLILESPSPNQTSLYFCASSISTNEKLFFGSGTQLSVL.

The chain joins TRBV19 to TRBJ2-3; D gene unclear. V was trimmed by 3 bases and J by 6 bases, leaving 13 bases between them. Germline V gene lookup returns CDR1 LNHDA and CDR2 SQIVND (reference sequence). The CDR3 has 14 residues. The CDR3 spells CASSIQPWTDTQYF. Here the CDR3 DNA reads TGTGCCAGTAGTATCCAGCCCTGGACGGATACGCAGTATTTT.

V usage is TRBV7-9 and J usage is TRBJ2-7; 7 nucleotides agree with TRBD1. Germline V CDR1 and CDR2: SEHNR, FQNEAQ (reference sequence). The V segment lost 3 bases and the J segment 4 bases; nucleotides outside the gene matches: 18. The CDR3 is 18 amino acids. CDR3 bases: TGTGCCAGCAGCTTCGATCAATCCGGGACAGAAAGGAGTTACGAGCAGTACTTC. Translation gives CASSFDQSGTERSYEQYF.

The chain has TRBV7-2 and TRBJ1-1; a possible D gene is TRBD1 (6 bases). Trimming stripped 5 bases from V and 1 base from J, with 8 bases between. The CDR3 runs to 13 residues. From germline, CDR1 is SGHTA and CDR2 FQGNSA. CDR3 sequence: CASSTDRNTEAFF. The CDR3 DNA is TGTGCCAGCAGCACGGACAGGAACACTGAAGCTTTCTTT.

This sequence joins TRBV11-1 and TRBJ2-2; D possibly corresponds to TRBD2 (5 bases). The CDR3 consists of 14 residues. Germline V gene sequence: CDR1 SGHAT, CDR2 FQDESV (reference sequence). Trimming took off 5 bases at V and 5 bases at J, with 12 bases between the two ends. The CDR3 DNA sequence: TGTGCCAGCAGCCTCGAACTAGTTACCGGGGAGCTGTTTTTT. Protein: CASSLELVTGELFF. Using reference TRBV11-1 and TRBJ2-2 for the parts outside the CDR3, the full variable domain is EAEVAQSPRYKITEKSQAVAFWCDPISGHATLYWYRQILGQGPELLVQFQDESVVDDSQLPKDRFSAERLKGVDSTLKIQPAELGDSAMYLCASSLELVTGELFFGEGSRLTVL.

The rearrangement uses TRBV29-1 and TRBJ1-3, with D possibly being TRBD1 (5 bases). The V end lost 7 bases, the J end lost 0 bases, and 10 bases lay between the germline ends. CDR1 is SQVTM and CDR2 is ANQGSEA in the germline V gene. This CDR3 region has 13 residues. This CDR3 reads CSAGTYSGNTIYF. Written as DNA, the CDR3 is TGCAGCGCAGGGACTTACTCTGGAAACACCATATATTTT.

The rearrangement joins TRBV7-9 to TRBJ2-7; D may match TRBD1 or TRBD2 (5 bases each). Germline CDR1 is SEHNR and CDR2 is FQNEAQ (reference sequence). CDR3 size: 13 residues. The V end lost 5 bases, the J end lost 2 bases, and 10 bases lay between the germline ends. The CDR3 reads CASSRGTAYEQYF. As DNA, the CDR3 is TGTGCCAGCAGCAGAGGGACCGCCTACGAGCAGTACTTC. The full variable domain, completed using reference TRBV7-9 and TRBJ2-7, is DTGVSQNPRHKITKRGQNVTFRCDPISEHNRLYWYRQTLGQGPEFLTYFQNEAQLEKSRLLSDRFSAERPKGSFSTLEIQRTEQGDSAMYLCASSRGTAYEQYFGPGTRLTVT.

The chain has TRBV2 and TRBJ2-5, with 8 bases fitting TRBD2. This CDR3 has 15 amino acids. Germline V CDR1 and CDR2: SNHLY, FYNNEI. After removal of 6 bases from V and 2 bases from J, the junction contained 8 bases not matched to a gene. The CDR3 sequence is CASRTSGSPQETQYF. Here the CDR3 DNA reads TGTGCCAGCAGGACAAGCGGGAGCCCACAAGAGACCCAGTACTTC. Full variable domain (rest looked up from reference TRBV2 and TRBJ2-5): EPEVTQTPSHQVTQMGQEVILRCVPISNHLYFYWYRQILGQKVEFLVSFYNNEISEKSEIFDDQFSVERPDGSNFTLKIRSTKLEDSAMYFCASRTSGSPQETQYFGPGTRLLVL.

The J gene is TRBJ1-3, the V gene TRBV28; D remains ambiguous. The CDR3 consists of 14 residues. With 3 bases removed from V and 4 bases from J, the gap between germline ends came to 10 bases. Germline-derived CDR1 and CDR2 are MDHEN and SYDVKM. As DNA, the CDR3 is TGTGCCAGCAGTTTCATAGGCGGAGGAAACACCATATATTTT. Protein sequence: CASSFIGGGNTIYF.

V usage is TRBV28 and J usage is TRBJ2-2; TRBD2 matches at 7 bases. With V trimmed by 1 base and J by 5 bases, 1 base remained unmatched. This CDR3 is 14 amino acids long. CDR1 and CDR2 (germline): MDHEN, SYDVKM. The CDR3 sequence: CASSLLGGTGELFF. The CDR3 DNA follows: TGTGCCAGCAGTTTATTGGGAGGGACCGGGGAGCTGTTTTTT. Full variable domain (remainder filled in from reference TRBV28 and TRBJ2-2): DVKVTQSSRYLVKRTGEKVFLECVQDMDHENMFWYRQDPGLGLRLIYFSYDVKMKEKGDIPEGYSVSREKKERFSLILESASTNQTSMYLCASSLLGGTGELFFGEGSRLTVL.

V gene TRBV7-8 combines with J gene TRBJ2-7, with 11 bases lining up with TRBD2. V lost 4 bases, J lost 5 bases, and 10 bases stayed unmatched. This CDR3 is built from 16 residues. CDR1 and CDR2 from the germline V gene are SGHVS and FQNEAQ. The CDR3 DNA follows: TGTGCCAGCAGCTCTCTTAGCGGGAGGGCCCTCGACGAGCAGTACTTC. Amino acid sequence: CASSSLSGRALDEQYF.